A single sample gave rise to the 19 T cell receptor beta chains below, sequenced in a study of control samples from healthy donors and cancer patients (TCRdb year 2020). To prepare the library, the immunoSEQ multiplex PCR assay was applied. As stored in TCRdb, this immuneACCESS dataset retains in-frame rearrangements with V and J assigned. A fraction of the clones does not appear; measured against another copy, unresolved V genes explain less than half of the discrepancy, and the remainder lacks a known reason. This sample lists tens of thousands of clones; 86% were detected once. The ten most abundant clones make up roughly 1.3% of the sample. The material sequenced was blood. These receptor sequences come from a woman aged 45-65 years in good health.

The V call is TRBV4-3, the J call TRBJ2-5; D ambiguous. The V and J ends lost 4 bases and 5 bases respectively, with 14 bases between them. Germline CDR1 is LGHNA and CDR2 is YSLEER. The CDR3 has 14 residues. The CDR3 region is CASSLGSRGETQYF. Here the CDR3 DNA reads TGCGCCAGCAGCCTCGGGTCTAGAGGTGAGACCCAGTACTTC.

CDR3 sequence (DNA): TGTGCCAGTAGACTTAGGGGCGGCATGAACACTGAAGCTTTCTTT. Its translation is CASRLRGGMNTEAFF. The chain carries TRBV19 and TRBJ1-1, with D possibly TRBD1 on 5 matching bases. CDR3 size: 15 residues. Germline values: CDR1 LNHDA, CDR2 SQIVND (reference sequence). Trimming took 6 bases from V and 0 from J, leaving 14 bases between them. Full variable domain (remainder filled in from reference TRBV19 and TRBJ1-1): DGGITQSPKYLFRKEGQNVTLSCEQNLNHDAMYWYRQDPGQGLRLIYYSQIVNDFQKGDIAEGYSVSREKKESFPLTVTSAQKNPTAFYLCASRLRGGMNTEAFFGQGTRLTVV.

The chain joins TRBV5-1 to TRBJ2-1, with TRBD2 as a possible D gene (6 bases). V was trimmed by 0 bases and J by 3 bases, leaving 10 bases between them. Germline CDR1 is SGHRS and CDR2 is YFSETQ. There are 15 residues in the CDR3. The CDR3 protein is CASSLDSGRYNEQFF. CDR3 nucleotides: TGCGCCAGCAGCTTGGATAGCGGACGCTACAATGAGCAGTTCTTC.

The V and J genes are TRBV10-3 and TRBJ1-2, with D possibly TRBD1 on 6 matching bases. Germline V gene sequence: CDR1 ENHRY, CDR2 SYGVKD. CDR3 length equals 14 residues. Trimming stripped 2 bases from V and 10 bases from J, with 17 bases between. CDR3 bases: TGTGCCATCAGTGAGCCGTCATTACAGGGCCCCTACACCTTC. This translates into CAISEPSLQGPYTF.

This clone was seen just once. Within the sample, other DNA sequences also encode this same CDR3. The CDR3 sequence is CATEDRVGTGELFF. The CDR3 bases are TGTGCCACCGAGGACAGGGTAGGCACCGGGGAGCTGTTTTTT. This chain links TRBV24-1 with TRBJ2-2; 8 nucleotides line up with TRBD1. The junction had 6 bases not matched to a gene; V was cut back by 9 bases and J by 4 bases. CDR3 length: 14 amino acids. Germline V gives CDR1 KGHDR, CDR2 SFDVKD.

The J gene is TRBJ1-5, the V gene TRBV5-6; no firm D call. V lost 5 bases to trimming and J lost 1 base, with 7 bases between them. The CDR3 loop spans 13 amino acids. The V gene's germline CDR1 is SGHDT and CDR2 YYEEEE. The CDR3 nucleotides read TGTGCCAGCAGTCCGGGGAGCAATCAGCCCCAGCATTTT. This sequence encodes CASSPGSNQPQHF.

The rearrangement links TRBV11-3 to TRBJ2-7; TRBD2 matches 12 bases. Germline CDR1 SGHNT, CDR2 YENEEA. The CDR3 has 15 residues. V lost 5 bases and J lost 2; bases outside the gene matches: 4. The CDR3, as DNA: TGTGCCAGCAGCCCCCTAGCGGGAGGGCCCTACGAGCAGTACTTC. It translates to CASSPLAGGPYEQYF.

The V gene is TRBV7-2, the J gene TRBJ1-2; tentatively, D is TRBD1 (6 bases). The V end lost 5 bases, the J end lost 4 bases, and 8 bases lay between the germline ends. The germline V gene has CDR1 SGHTA and CDR2 FQGNSA. CDR3 length: 12 amino acids. CDR3 in DNA: TGTGCCAGCAGCCTACAGGGCTATGGCTACACCTTC. Amino acids: CASSLQGYGYTF.

The chain carries TRBV19 and TRBJ2-2, with D perhaps being TRBD1 or TRBD2 (5 bases each). This CDR3 comprises 15 residues. Germline-derived CDR1 and CDR2 are LNHDA and SQIVND (reference sequence). The V gene lost 3 bases and the J gene lost 7 bases, with 15 bases spanning the gap. CDR3 DNA: TGTGCCAGTAGTATTGGGGCTAGCTTGATCGGGGAGCTGTTTTTT. Its protein is CASSIGASLIGELFF. Full variable domain (missing parts from reference TRBV19 and TRBJ2-2): DGGITQSPKYLFRKEGQNVTLSCEQNLNHDAMYWYRQDPGQGLRLIYYSQIVNDFQKGDIAEGYSVSREKKESFPLTVTSAQKNPTAFYLCASSIGASLIGELFFGEGSRLTVL.

The J gene is TRBJ2-1, the V gene TRBV6-6; no definite D call. The CDR3 spans 14 residues. Germline CDR1 reads MNHNY; CDR2 reads SVGAGI (reference sequence). V was pared by 7 bases and J by 0 bases, with 10 bases between. CDR3: CASKVESSYNEQFF. CDR3 coding DNA: TGTGCCAGCAAGGTGGAGAGCTCCTACAATGAGCAGTTCTTC.

CDR3 residues: CASSEAIAGYTGELFF. The CDR3 bases are TGTGCCAGCAGTGAAGCAATAGCGGGTTATACCGGGGAGCTGTTTTTT. This chain joins TRBV2 and TRBJ2-2, with 7 bases fitting TRBD2. This CDR3 region has 16 residues. CDR1 is SNHLY, CDR2 FYNNEI, per germline. V gave up 0 bases and J gave up 5 bases; unmatched junction bases: 6.

This chain connects TRBV28 to TRBJ1-2, with D tentatively TRBD1 (6 bases). Per the germline V gene, CDR1 is MDHEN and CDR2 is SYDVKM. With 5 bases removed from V and 0 bases from J, the gap between germline ends came to 22 bases. The CDR3 contains 18 residues. CDR3: CASSPPWARGRSNYGYTF. The CDR3 nucleotides are TGTGCCAGCAGTCCGCCTTGGGCCAGGGGACGATCTAACTATGGCTACACCTTC.

This chain uses TRBV6-5 with TRBJ1-6, with D hard to call. The CDR3 is 15 amino acids. Germline CDR1 and CDR2: MNHEY and SVGAGI. Trimming removed 2 bases from V and 0 bases from J, with 5 bases in between. The CDR3 here is CASSYDNSYNSPLHF. In DNA form, the CDR3 reads TGTGCCAGCAGTTACGACAACTCCTATAATTCACCCCTCCACTTT.

The CDR3 here is CASSWGGDSYEQYF. CDR3 coding DNA: TGTGCCAGCAGCTGGGGCGGGGATTCCTACGAGCAGTACTTC. The chain uses TRBV7-9 and TRBJ2-7; D is possibly TRBD2 (6 bases). Looked up from germline, CDR1 is SEHNR and CDR2 is FQNEAQ (reference sequence). This CDR3 is built from 14 residues. The ends were cut back, 4 bases at V and 1 base at J, with 11 bases in the middle.

The chain couples TRBV7-2 to TRBJ1-5, with TRBD1 as a possible D gene (5 bases). The CDR3 totals 14 residues. With 4 bases removed from V and 3 bases from J, the gap between germline ends came to 10 bases. CDR1 is SGHTA and CDR2 is FQGNSA in the germline V gene. In nucleotides, the CDR3 is TGTGCCAGCAGCTGGGACTTCTCCAATCAGCCCCAGCATTTT. Protein product: CASSWDFSNQPQHF.

J is TRBJ1-6 and V is TRBV4-3, with D perhaps matching TRBD1 (5 bases). CDR1 and CDR2 from the germline V gene are LGHNA and YSLEER. Trimming stripped 0 bases from V and 4 bases from J, with 19 bases between. The CDR3 has 19 residues. The CDR3 here is CASSQDVRDSRLYNSPLHF. In nucleotides, the CDR3 is TGCGCCAGCAGCCAAGACGTAAGGGACTCAAGGCTTTATAATTCACCCCTCCACTTT.

V gene TRBV12-3 or TRBV12-4 combines with J gene TRBJ2-7; D is uncertain. Trimming took 6 bases from V and 2 from J, leaving 8 bases between them. This CDR3 is built from 12 residues. Here the CDR3 DNA reads TGTGCCAGCAGCCGAGCTACCTACGAGCAGTACTTC. It is translated as CASSRATYEQYF.

The chain employs TRBV7-8 and TRBJ2-5; possible D gene TRBD2, 6 bases. This CDR3 comprises 17 residues. V was trimmed by 3 bases and J by 5 bases, leaving 22 bases between them. The germline V gene has CDR1 SGHVS and CDR2 FQNEAQ. CDR3: CASSFLEGRGREETQYF. CDR3 nucleotides: TGTGCCAGCAGCTTCTTGGAGGGCCGGGGCCGGGAGGAGACCCAGTACTTC.

The chain employs TRBV3-1 (or the pseudogene TRBV3-2) and TRBJ2-2, with 8 bases lining up with TRBD1. This CDR3 spans 14 amino acids. V lost 6 bases, J lost 5 bases, and 5 bases stayed unmatched. CDR1 is LGHDT, CDR2 YNNKEL, per germline (reference sequence). The CDR3 region is CASRETGVTGELFF. As DNA, the CDR3 is TGTGCCAGCAGAGAGACAGGGGTAACCGGGGAGCTGTTTTTT.